This TCR beta chain was observed in a study of blood T cell repertoires in COVID-19. Study as a whole: Samples representing acute and convalescent COVID-19 were sourced from the United States, Italy and Spain.

There are 16 residues in the CDR3. The junction had 3 bases not matched to a gene; V was cut back by 3 bases and J by 4 bases. CDR1 is KGHDR and CDR2 is SFDVKD in the germline V gene. In the original analysis: Reference gene primer amplification gave estimated nucleated cell counts. Some clones are missing from TCRdb's copy, which holds only in-frame ones; the method was immunoSEQ multiplex PCR. For V, J and clone size, that table is used; D and trimming come from the DNA. The repertoire holds roughly 150,000 clones, with more than 80% as singletons. Sequenced input: peripheral blood. The source of this sequence is a man in his fifties or sixties with acute or convalescent COVID-19. This chain joins TRBV24-1 and TRBJ2-7; 15 bases agree with TRBD2. CDR3 nucleotides: TGTGCCACCAGTGATCCGGGACTAGCGGGGGGTTACGAGCAGTACTTC. Its translation: CATSDPGLAGGYEQYF.